The next 16 T cell receptor beta chains were all read from a single sample in a study of T cell repertoires in cytomegalovirus infection. TCRdb passed the reads through MiXCR, listing each CDR3 protein once. The sample records approximately 750,000 distinct CDR3 sequences, about a third being singletons. The sequenced material came from PBMCs. These receptors were obtained from a human donor in good health (CMV status not recorded). Some clones in this sample may be carry-over from other donors' samples.

This clonotype was detected a few times. V and J are TRBV20-1 and TRBJ1-5, with unresolved D. V was shortened by 1 base and J by 0 bases, with 13 bases between the two germline ends. The CDR3 sequence is 16 residues long. Germline loops: CDR1 DFQATT, CDR2 SNEGSKA (reference sequence). In DNA, the CDR3 is TGCAGTGCTAGAGCTCGGTCGTCCCATAGCAATCAGCCCCAGCATTTT. Encoded protein: CSARARSSHSNQPQHF.

This clonotype was picked up a small number of times. The V call is TRBV25-1, the J call TRBJ1-2; TRBD1 matches 7 bases. CDR3 length equals 12 residues. CDR1 is MGHDK, CDR2 SYGVNS, per germline. Trimming took 6 bases from V and 5 from J; bases not matched to a gene: 3. CDR3 DNA sequence: TGTGCCAGCAGGGACAGGAGATATGGCTACACCTTC. Its translation is CASRDRRYGYTF.

This sequence joins TRBV7-9 and TRBJ2-1, with 12 bases matching TRBD2. The germline V gene encodes CDR1 SEHNR and CDR2 FQNEAQ (reference sequence). The V segment lost 5 bases and the J segment 10 bases; nucleotides outside the gene matches: 9. CDR3 length equals 15 residues. The CDR3 DNA is TGTGCCAGCAGCGTGACTAGCGGGGGCCTCAGGGAGCAGTTCTTC. Translated: CASSVTSGGLREQFF. The whole variable domain, filled in from reference TRBV7-9 and TRBJ2-1, reads DTGVSQNPRHKITKRGQNVTFRCDPISEHNRLYWYRQTLGQGPEFLTYFQNEAQLEKSRLLSDRFSAERPKGSFSTLEIQRTEQGDSAMYLCASSVTSGGLREQFFGPGTRLTVL.

This clonotype has ten or more counts. J is TRBJ2-7 and V is TRBV7-6, with TRBD2 matching over 8 bases. Germline CDR1 is SGHVS and CDR2 is FNYEAQ. V lost 8 bases to trimming and J lost 0 bases; unmatched junction nucleotides: 6. The CDR3 spans 14 residues. The CDR3 DNA is TGTGCCAGCGCCGGGGGGGGTTCCTCCTACGAGCAGTACTTC. Residues: CASAGGGSSYEQYF.

The rearrangement uses TRBV7-9 and TRBJ1-1; D is unclear. CDR1 and CDR2 from the germline V gene are SEHNR and FQNEAQ (reference sequence). The V end was cut by 6 bases, the J end by 7 bases, with 15 bases between. The CDR3 is 13 amino acids. CDR3 DNA sequence: TGTGCCAGCAGGCCTTCGGCGTTTCTTGAAGCTTTCTTT. Translation gives CASRPSAFLEAFF.

The chain combines TRBV5-4 with TRBJ1-2, with D unclear. The germline gives CDR1 SGHNT, CDR2 YYREEE (reference sequence). V was cut by 1 base and J by 8 bases, with 9 bases left in between. The CDR3 runs to 12 residues. The CDR3, as DNA: TGTGCCAGCAGCTTGCTGCCAGGCGGCTACACCTTC. Protein sequence: CASSLLPGGYTF.

J is TRBJ1-5 and V is TRBV20-1; perhaps TRBD1 as D (5 bases). The CDR3 extends over 15 amino acids. Trimming removed 1 base at V and 2 bases at J, with 12 bases between. Germline V gene sequence: CDR1 DFQATT, CDR2 SNEGSKA (reference sequence). The CDR3 nucleotides read TGCAGTGCTAGAGCGACAGTATTAGGCAATCAGCCCCAGCATTTT. Encoded protein: CSARATVLGNQPQHF.

As for this clonotype: The CDR3 carries no conserved terminal phenylalanine or tryptophan, so it likely arises from a read error. This sequence joins TRBV28 and TRBJ2-1; 7 bases map to TRBD2. Trimming cost V 7 bases and J 7 bases; bases outside gene matches: 10. Germline loops: CDR1 MDHEN, CDR2 SYDVKM. The CDR3 extends over 14 amino acids. The CDR3 spells CASMGEARGNEQFL. CDR3 DNA: TGTGCCAGCATGGGGGAGGCGCGGGGGAATGAGCAGTTCTTA.

This clonotype was detected a few times. This chain connects TRBV5-5 to TRBJ2-1, with TRBD2 matching 7 bases. From germline, CDR1 is SGHKS and CDR2 YYEKEE (reference sequence). The V gene end was trimmed by 3 bases and the J gene end by 2 bases; junction bases not matched to a gene: 5. The CDR3 covers 15 residues. The CDR3 is CASSWGGLTYNEQFF. CDR3 DNA: TGTGCCAGCAGCTGGGGAGGGCTTACCTACAATGAGCAGTTCTTC. The variable domain in full, completed from reference TRBV5-5 and TRBJ2-1, reads DAGVTQSPTHLIKTRGQQVTLRCSPISGHKSVSWYQQVLGQGPQFIFQYYEKEERGRGNFPDRFSARQFPNYSSELNVNALLLGDSALYLCASSWGGLTYNEQFFGPGTRLTVL.

This clonotype came up a few times. The chain links TRBV15 to TRBJ2-5; D gene unclear. The CDR3 consists of 14 residues. Germline values: CDR1 LNHNV, CDR2 YYDKDF (reference sequence). Trimming stripped 1 base from V and 2 bases from J, with 8 bases between. This CDR3 is CATSRARIQETQYF. The CDR3 nucleotides read TGTGCCACCAGCAGAGCCCGGATTCAAGAGACCCAGTACTTC.

This clonotype was recorded a few times. The chain combines TRBV12-3 or TRBV12-4 with TRBJ1-1; D gene unclear. V lost 3 bases to trimming and J lost 4 bases, with 12 bases between them. CDR3 length equals 14 residues. CDR3 DNA: TGTGCCAGCAGTTTGACTGAGGGTGGCACTGAAGCTTTCTTT. Encoded protein: CASSLTEGGTEAFF.

This chain joins TRBV28 and TRBJ2-2, with 7 bases fitting TRBD2. In germline, CDR1 is MDHEN, CDR2 SYDVKM. V dropped 0 bases and J dropped 7; count of bases not matched to a gene: 8. This CDR3 contains 16 residues. In DNA, the CDR3 is TGTGCCAGCAGTTTATGGATGGCGGGAGCTCTCGGGGAGCTGTTTTTT. Residues: CASSLWMAGALGELFF.

This chain uses TRBV28 with TRBJ2-1; TRBD1 or TRBD2 may be the D gene (6 bases each). The CDR3 totals 15 residues. Germline V lookup: CDR1 MDHEN, CDR2 SYDVKM. V shed 1 base and J shed 2 bases, with 9 bases lying between them. The CDR3 DNA is TGTGCCAGCAGTTTATCGGGGGCCACCTACAATGAGCAGTTCTTC. Protein sequence: CASSLSGATYNEQFF.

In its sample, this clonotype was seen a few times. V and J are TRBV5-1 and TRBJ2-2; a weak D match, TRBD1 (6 bases). V lost 3 bases, J lost 4 bases, and 13 bases lay in between. The CDR3 length is 15 residues. Per the germline V gene, CDR1 is SGHRS and CDR2 is YFSETQ. CDR3 residues: CASSSGQLATGELFF. The CDR3 region has the DNA TGCGCCAGCAGCTCCGGACAGCTAGCCACCGGGGAGCTGTTTTTT.

Note on this clonotype: Lacking the conserved final phenylalanine or tryptophan, this CDR3 likely reflects a read error. The chain uses TRBV12-3 or TRBV12-4 and TRBJ2-1; 10 bases are a match to TRBD1. The CDR3 extends over 15 amino acids. V gave up 5 bases and J gave up 8 bases; unmatched junction bases: 9. The CDR3 DNA reads as TGTGCCAGCAGTCCCGGACAGGGGGAGAGGGATGAGCAGTTCTGC. It yields the protein CASSPGQGERDEQFC.

The DNA for the CDR3 is TGTGCCAGCAGTTTGGGCAGGGGGCAACGCTACGAGCAGTACTTC. It translates to CASSLGRGQRYEQYF. The chain links TRBV27 to TRBJ2-7; 8 nucleotides agree with TRBD1. CDR3 size: 15 residues. Germline V CDR1 and CDR2: MNHEY, SMNVEV (reference sequence). Trimming cost V 3 bases and J 3 bases; bases outside gene matches: 7.